Listed here are 17 T cell receptor beta chains from one sample, sequenced in a study of blood T cell repertoires in COVID-19. TCRdb's copy holds only in-frame clones and misses some; the assay was immunoSEQ multiplex PCR. The sample records a few hundred thousand clones, about 81% being singletons. Sequenced material: PBMCs or T cells enriched from blood (not recorded which). All receptors derive from a man between 25 and 39 years old with acute COVID-19.

The chain joins TRBV18 to TRBJ1-5, with D possibly matching TRBD1 (6 bases). Per germline, CDR1 KGHSH and CDR2 LQKENI. V was trimmed by 5 bases and J by 0 bases, leaving 17 bases between them. CDR3 length: 17 residues. The DNA for the CDR3 is TGTGCCAGCTCAGAGCTTTCAGGGGCGAATAGCAATCAGCCCCAGCATTTT. Encoded protein: CASSELSGANSNQPQHF. Full variable domain (rest looked up from reference TRBV18 and TRBJ1-5): NAGVMQNPRHLVRRRGQEARLRCSPMKGHSHVYWYRQLPEEGLKFMVYLQKENIIDESGMPKERFSAEFPKEGPSILRIQQVVRGDSAAYFCASSELSGANSNQPQHFGDGTRLSIL.

Worth noting for this clone: The junction departs from the called germline gene at one end, perhaps through a read error. This chain connects TRBV5-1 to TRBJ2-3, with D possibly matching TRBD2 (6 bases). Looked up from germline, CDR1 is SGHRS and CDR2 is YFSETQ. The CDR3 has 14 residues. As DNA, the CDR3 is TGTGCCAGCAGCTTACGCGGGAAAACAGATACGCAGTATTTT. Its translation: CASSLRGKTDTQYF. Filled out from reference TRBV5-1 and TRBJ2-3, the complete variable domain reads KAGVTQTPRYLIKTRGQQVTLSCSPISGHRSVSWYQQTPGQGLQFLFEYFSETQRNKGNFPGRFSGRQFSNSRSEMNVSTLELGDSALYLCASSLRGKTDTQYFGPGTRLTVL.

This clone was seen once. This rearrangement joins TRBV28 to TRBJ1-1; D remains unclear. The V end lost 8 bases, the J end lost 1 base, and 11 bases lay between the germline ends. The CDR3 consists of 13 residues. Germline V CDR1 and CDR2: MDHEN, SYDVKM. The CDR3 sequence is CASGLLGNTEAFF. In DNA form, the CDR3 reads TGTGCCAGCGGCCTCCTTGGGAACACTGAAGCTTTCTTT.

The chain recombines TRBV25-1 with TRBJ1-3; 7 nucleotides align to TRBD1. V lost 6 bases, J lost 0 bases, and 5 bases stayed unmatched. This CDR3 is 15 amino acids long. CDR1 and CDR2 (germline): MGHDK, SYGVNS. CDR3 sequence reads: CASRDRISSGNTIYF. CDR3 DNA sequence: TGTGCCAGCAGGGACAGGATCAGCTCTGGAAACACCATATATTTT.

The rearrangement uses TRBV11-2 and TRBJ2-7; TRBD1 agrees at 10 bases. Germline V CDR1 and CDR2: SGHAT, FQNNGV. The CDR3 is made up of 16 amino acids. J lost 2 bases, V lost 4 bases, and 8 bases had no gene match. CDR3 protein: CASSSDKGQGPYEQYV. CDR3 sequence (DNA): TGTGCCAGCAGCTCAGATAAGGGACAGGGGCCCTACGAGCAGTACGTC.

This sequence joins TRBV7-8 and TRBJ1-2; D is uncertain. This CDR3 has 12 residues. V was clipped by 8 bases and J by 8 bases, with 15 bases between them. CDR1 and CDR2 from the germline V gene are SGHVS and FQNEAQ. The CDR3 DNA reads as TGTGCCAGCGCCGACAATCTTAGGGGCTACACCTTC. Its protein product is CASADNLRGYTF.

The J gene is TRBJ1-2, the V gene TRBV7-8; TRBD1 aligns across 9 bases. CDR3 length: 14 amino acids. Germline CDR1 is SGHVS and CDR2 is FQNEAQ. J lost 3 bases, V lost 3 bases, and 2 bases had no gene match. CDR3 sequence (DNA): TGTGCCAGCAGCTTGAGGGACAGGGACTATGGCTACACCTTC. Its translation is CASSLRDRDYGYTF.

The rearrangement joins TRBV5-6 to TRBJ2-5; no clear D. CDR1 is SGHDT, CDR2 YYEEEE, per germline. CDR3 length: 12 residues. V lost 0 bases and J 10 bases, leaving 10 bases between the germline ends. CDR3 loop: CASSLGASDQYF. As DNA, the CDR3 is TGTGCCAGCAGCTTGGGGGCGTCAGACCAGTACTTC.

The chain links TRBV6-5 to TRBJ2-1; perhaps TRBD1 as D (5 bases). The CDR3 covers 12 residues. The germline V gene encodes CDR1 MNHEY and CDR2 SVGAGI. The germline V and J ends were trimmed by 4 bases and 8 bases, with 9 bases remaining between them. The CDR3 nucleotides read TGTGCCAGCAGTTGGGAAGGGGATGAGCAGTTCTTC. Translation gives CASSWEGDEQFF.

This chain uses TRBV6-6 with TRBJ2-2, with TRBD2 matching 11 bases. Trimming cost V 5 bases and J 4 bases; bases outside gene matches: 9. The CDR3 contains 17 residues. Germline-derived CDR1 and CDR2 are MNHNY and SVGAGI (reference sequence). CDR3 in DNA: TGTGCCAGCAGTCTAATAGCGGGGGGGCCGAGCACCGGGGAGCTGTTTTTT. Translating it yields CASSLIAGGPSTGELFF.

The chain uses TRBV7-9 and TRBJ1-2, with a weak D call TRBD1 (5 bases). From germline, CDR1 is SEHNR and CDR2 FQNEAQ (reference sequence). The CDR3 is 14 residues long. V gave up 0 bases and J gave up 4 bases, with 9 bases separating them. In DNA, the CDR3 is TGTGCCAGCAGCTTAGCGGGGCCCGGCTATGGCTACACCTTC. The encoded protein is CASSLAGPGYGYTF.

This clone showed up just once. The V gene is TRBV2, the J gene TRBJ2-3; no clear D gene. The CDR3 runs to 11 residues. Germline loops: CDR1 SNHLY, CDR2 FYNNEI. V shed 6 bases and J shed 5 bases, with 6 bases lying between them. The CDR3 is CASSRVDTQYF. In DNA, the CDR3 is TGTGCCAGCAGCCGGGTAGATACGCAGTATTTT.

Only a few counts were recorded for this clone. The CDR3 nucleotides are TGTGCCAGCAGTTCGAGAGCGGGACCCCGGGGAGATACGCAGTATTTT. This codes for CASSSRAGPRGDTQYF. The V and J genes are TRBV5-8 and TRBJ2-3; 7 nucleotides match TRBD2. With 5 bases clipped from V and 5 bases from J, the junction kept 14 bases outside the gene matches. The CDR3 has 16 amino acids. The V gene's germline CDR1 is SGHTS and CDR2 YDEGEE.

This chain links TRBV29-1 with TRBJ1-2, with TRBD1 matching 7 bases. V was clipped by 1 base and J by 0 bases; unmatched bases: 5. CDR3 length equals 15 residues. Per germline, CDR1 SQVTM and CDR2 ANQGSEA. The CDR3 coding sequence is TGCAGCGTTGAAGTAGGGACAGATGCTAACTATGGCTACACCTTC. Translated, it gives CSVEVGTDANYGYTF.

The chain recombines TRBV24-1 with TRBJ1-5, with D possibly matching TRBD1 (5 bases). Between the trimmed V and J ends, which lost 5 bases and 6 bases, there was a span of 13 bases. Germline CDR1 and CDR2: KGHDR and SFDVKD. The CDR3 contains 14 residues. The chain's CDR3 is CATSGQGKGQPQHF. The CDR3 nucleotides are TGTGCCACCAGTGGTCAGGGAAAGGGTCAGCCCCAGCATTTT.

The CDR3 sequence: CASSRDRGEEEKLFF. The CDR3 DNA reads as TGTGCCAGTAGCCGGGACAGGGGGGAGGAGGAAAAACTGTTTTTT. The chain combines TRBV19 with TRBJ1-4; TRBD1 matches 11 bases. CDR1 is LNHDA and CDR2 is SQIVND in the germline V gene (reference sequence). This CDR3 contains 15 residues. The J segment lost 8 bases and the V segment lost 6 bases, leaving 8 bases of the junction unmatched. Full variable domain (remainder filled in from reference TRBV19 and TRBJ1-4): DGGITQSPKYLFRKEGQNVTLSCEQNLNHDAMYWYRQDPGQGLRLIYYSQIVNDFQKGDIAEGYSVSREKKESFPLTVTSAQKNPTAFYLCASSRDRGEEEKLFFGSGTQLSVL.

This chain connects TRBV2 to TRBJ1-5; 7 bases are a match to TRBD1. With V trimmed by 2 bases and J by 9 bases, 4 bases remained unmatched. The length of the CDR3 is 13 residues. CDR1 and CDR2 from the germline V gene are SNHLY and FYNNEI. CDR3 bases: TGTGCCAGCAGTGAATCGCCAGGGGGGCCCCAGCATTTT. Encoded protein: CASSESPGGPQHF.